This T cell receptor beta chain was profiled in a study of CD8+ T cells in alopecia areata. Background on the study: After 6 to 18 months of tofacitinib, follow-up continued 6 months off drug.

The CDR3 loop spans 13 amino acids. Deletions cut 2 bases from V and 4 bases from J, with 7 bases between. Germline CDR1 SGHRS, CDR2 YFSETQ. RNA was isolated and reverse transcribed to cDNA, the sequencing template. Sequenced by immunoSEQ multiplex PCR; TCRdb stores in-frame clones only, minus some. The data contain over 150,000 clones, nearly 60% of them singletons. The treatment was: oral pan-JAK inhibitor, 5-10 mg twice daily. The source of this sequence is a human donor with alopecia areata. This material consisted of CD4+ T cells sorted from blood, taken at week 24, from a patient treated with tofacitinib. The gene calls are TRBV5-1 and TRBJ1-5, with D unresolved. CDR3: CASSFSGNQPQHF. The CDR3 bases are TGCGCCAGCAGCTTTAGTGGGAATCAGCCCCAGCATTTT.